This TCR beta chain was identified during a study of blood T cell repertoires in COVID-19. Some clones are missing from TCRdb's copy, which holds only in-frame ones; the method was immunoSEQ multiplex PCR. This repertoire shows 200,000 to 250,000 clones, around 86% found once; its top ten account for about 2%. Trimming took 8 bases from V and 6 from J, leaving 8 bases between them. CDR3 length: 11 amino acids. The germline V gene encodes CDR1 SNHLY and CDR2 FYNNEI. J is TRBJ1-5 and V is TRBV2; D is uncertain. The material sequenced was peripheral blood. The TCR sequence derives from a young man who had recovered from COVID-19. CDR3 bases: TGTGCCAGCGGGTGGAGTCAGCCCCAGCATTTT. It encodes CASGWSQPQHF.